Each of the 18 T cell receptor beta chains below was sequenced from the same sample in a study of blood T cell repertoires in COVID-19. Profiled with immunoSEQ multiplex PCR; TCRdb holds only in-frame clones, not every one. The table includes approximately 490,000 clones, around 85% detected once. The sample taken for sequencing was PBMCs or T cells enriched from blood (not recorded which). The source of these receptors is a woman aged 60-70 years who had recovered from COVID-19.

This clone has only one observation. The V and J genes are TRBV14 and TRBJ2-1; weak D call: TRBD2 (6 bases). V was shortened by 8 bases and J by 1 base, with 9 bases between the two germline ends. The CDR3 sequence is 13 residues long. Per germline, CDR1 SGHDN and CDR2 FVKESK. DNA for the CDR3: TGTGCCAGCGGGGGGTCGTCCTACAATGAGCAGTTCTTC. It translates to CASGGSSYNEQFF. The whole variable domain, filled in from reference TRBV14 and TRBJ2-1, reads EAGVTQFPSHSVIEKGQTVTLRCDPISGHDNLYWYRRVMGKEIKFLLHFVKESKQDESGMPNNRFLAERTGGTYSTLKVQPAELEDSGVYFCASGGSSYNEQFFGPGTRLTVL.

This chain uses TRBV10-3 with TRBJ1-5; tentatively, D is TRBD1 (6 bases). The length of the CDR3 is 15 residues. CDR1 ENHRY and CDR2 SYGVKD come from the germline V gene. Trimming pared 6 bases from V and 6 bases from J, leaving 18 bases between. CDR3 amino acids: CAIRGEGGVAQPQHF. For the CDR3, the DNA is TGTGCCATCAGGGGTGAAGGGGGTGTAGCTCAGCCCCAGCATTTT.

CDR3 region: CAISAPGQGGEQYF. The CDR3 nucleotides read TGTGCCATCAGTGCCCCGGGACAGGGTGGCGAGCAGTACTTC. This chain connects TRBV10-3 to TRBJ2-7; 9 bases line up with TRBD1. V shed 4 bases and J 6 bases; nucleotides not matched to a gene: 7. The CDR3 extends over 14 amino acids. Germline CDR1 reads ENHRY; CDR2 reads SYGVKD.

This rearrangement joins TRBV7-6 to TRBJ2-3, with D possibly being TRBD2 (5 bases). The CDR3 contains 14 residues. CDR1 and CDR2 (germline): SGHVS, FNYEAQ. V lost 2 bases and J 6 bases, leaving 12 bases between the germline ends. The CDR3 bases are TGTGCCAGCAGCTTAACGAGGAGGACGGATACGCAGTATTTT. Its translation is CASSLTRRTDTQYF. Using reference TRBV7-6 and TRBJ2-3 for the parts outside the CDR3, the full variable domain is GAGVSQSPRYKVTKRGQDVALRCDPISGHVSLYWYRQALGQGPEFLTYFNYEAQQDKSGLPNDRFSAERPEGSISTLTIQRTEQRDSAMYRCASSLTRRTDTQYFGPGTRLTVL.

The genes are TRBV6-1 and TRBJ1-2, with D perhaps matching TRBD1 (5 bases). The CDR3 has 14 residues. CDR1 and CDR2 (germline): MNHNS, SASEGT. With 6 bases removed from V and 1 base from J, the gap between germline ends came to 12 bases. The CDR3 DNA reads TGTGCCAGCAGGGACATTCGGAATAACTATGGCTACACCTTC. Translation gives CASRDIRNNYGYTF.

This chain connects TRBV7-9 to TRBJ1-2, with 9 bases aligning to TRBD1. V lost 4 bases and J lost 4; bases outside the gene matches: 10. The CDR3 is 16 amino acids. Germline CDR1 and CDR2: SEHNR and FQNEAQ (reference sequence). The CDR3 DNA follows: TGTGCCAGCAGCTCCTCGACAGGGGGGTTTGGCTATGGCTACACCTTC. Translating gives CASSSSTGGFGYGYTF.

V is TRBV3-1 (or the pseudogene TRBV3-2) and J is TRBJ1-2; 7 bases match TRBD1. The CDR3 is 15 residues long. V was clipped by 0 bases and J by 2 bases; unmatched bases: 3. CDR1 and CDR2 (germline): LGHDT, YNNKEL (reference sequence). The CDR3: CASSQEWGQNYGYTF. CDR3 DNA: TGTGCCAGCAGCCAAGAATGGGGACAGAACTATGGCTACACCTTC.

The rearrangement joins TRBV30 to TRBJ1-2; D may be TRBD1 (5 bases). Per the germline V gene, CDR1 is GTSNPN and CDR2 is SVGIG (reference sequence). The CDR3 is 14 amino acids. Trimming stripped 2 bases from V and 4 bases from J, with 14 bases between. The CDR3 sequence: CAWSLGGVSYGYTF. In DNA, the CDR3 is TGTGCCTGGAGTCTTGGGGGGGTGAGCTATGGCTACACCTTC. The full variable domain, completed using reference TRBV30 and TRBJ1-2, is SQTIHQWPATLVQPVGSPLSLECTVEGTSNPNLYWYRQAAGRGLQLLFYSVGIGQISSEVPQNLSASRPQDRQFILSSKKLLLSDSGFYLCAWSLGGVSYGYTFGSGTRLTVV.

This clone was observed once. The rearrangement links TRBV10-3 to TRBJ2-1, with TRBD1 identical over 9 bases. Trimming removed 3 bases from V and 4 bases from J; junction bases left unmatched: 7. The CDR3 sequence is 16 residues long. The germline CDR1 and CDR2 sequences are ENHRY and SYGVKD. The CDR3 protein is CAISDYTGGLYNEQFF. The CDR3 DNA reads TGTGCCATCAGTGATTACACAGGGGGCCTATACAATGAGCAGTTCTTC.

The chain joins TRBV28 to TRBJ1-6; D might be TRBD1 (5 bases). The V and J ends lost 2 bases and 2 bases respectively, with 7 bases between them. Germline V lookup: CDR1 MDHEN, CDR2 SYDVKM. This CDR3 spans 15 amino acids. CDR3 DNA: TGTGCCAGCAGTTTAGGGGGGACCTATAATTCACCCCTCCACTTT. It yields the protein CASSLGGTYNSPLHF.

V usage is TRBV19 and J usage is TRBJ2-7; possibly TRBD2 for D (5 bases). The germline V gene has CDR1 LNHDA and CDR2 SQIVND (reference sequence). This CDR3 is 15 amino acids long. V shed 5 bases and J shed 0 bases, with 14 bases lying between them. The CDR3 spells CASSATSTGSYEQYF. DNA for the CDR3: TGTGCCAGTAGTGCTACTAGTACGGGCTCCTACGAGCAGTACTTC. Drawing the rest from reference TRBV19 and TRBJ2-7, the complete variable domain is DGGITQSPKYLFRKEGQNVTLSCEQNLNHDAMYWYRQDPGQGLRLIYYSQIVNDFQKGDIAEGYSVSREKKESFPLTVTSAQKNPTAFYLCASSATSTGSYEQYFGPGTRLTVT.

The chain carries TRBV5-5 and TRBJ2-5, with D perhaps matching TRBD1 (6 bases). CDR3 length: 13 amino acids. Germline CDR1 is SGHKS and CDR2 is YYEKEE (reference sequence). The germline V and J ends were trimmed by 4 bases and 4 bases, with 11 bases remaining between them. CDR3 nucleotide sequence: TGTGCCAGCAGCGTCAGGGGTGGAGAGACCCAGTACTTC. It yields the protein CASSVRGGETQYF.

This clone came up many times. The chain carries TRBV5-1 and TRBJ2-1; TRBD1 is a possible D gene (5 bases). The CDR3 is 15 residues long. Germline CDR1 and CDR2: SGHRS and YFSETQ. Trimming took 5 bases from V and 8 from J, leaving 20 bases between them. CDR3 sequence: CASRTRAGPNYEQFF. In nucleotides, the CDR3 is TGCGCCAGCAGGACCAGGGCAGGTCCCAATTATGAGCAGTTCTTC.

The gene calls are TRBV2 and TRBJ1-5; D not resolved. The CDR3 totals 13 residues. Germline V CDR1 and CDR2: SNHLY, FYNNEI. The germline V and J ends were trimmed by 4 bases and 7 bases, with 11 bases remaining between them. The CDR3 reads CASSGREEQPQHF. The CDR3 DNA reads TGTGCCAGCAGTGGGAGGGAAGAACAGCCCCAGCATTTT.

This sequence joins TRBV5-1 and TRBJ2-6; D is unresolved. The V gene lost 0 bases and the J gene lost 1 base, with 8 bases spanning the gap. Germline CDR1 SGHRS, CDR2 YFSETQ. The CDR3 has 16 residues. The CDR3 region has the DNA TGCGCCAGCAGCTTGGGGCTAGGTTCTGGGGCCAACGTCCTGACTTTC. It encodes CASSLGLGSGANVLTF.

The rearrangement links TRBV28 to TRBJ2-5, with TRBD1 identical over 9 bases. The CDR3 length is 16 residues. V lost 5 bases to trimming and J lost 6 bases; unmatched junction nucleotides: 13. CDR1 and CDR2 from the germline V gene are MDHEN and SYDVKM. The CDR3 DNA is TGTGCCAGCAGTCCTCGGGACAGGGTATTCGGGAAGACCCAGTACTTC. As protein: CASSPRDRVFGKTQYF. The entire variable domain, with the rest obtained from reference TRBV28 and TRBJ2-5, is as follows: DVKVTQSSRYLVKRTGEKVFLECVQDMDHENMFWYRQDPGLGLRLIYFSYDVKMKEKGDIPEGYSVSREKKERFSLILESASTNQTSMYLCASSPRDRVFGKTQYFGPGTRLLVL.

The chain has TRBV5-8 and TRBJ2-1; 10 nucleotides align to TRBD2. The trim removed 4 bases at V and 5 bases at J, leaving 3 bases unmatched. Germline CDR1 SGHTS, CDR2 YDEGEE. The CDR3 is made up of 14 amino acids. CDR3 residues: CASSRGLAHNEQFF. The CDR3 DNA follows: TGTGCCAGCAGCAGGGGACTAGCGCACAATGAGCAGTTCTTC.

The chain joins TRBV30 to TRBJ1-1; D perhaps matches TRBD1 (5 bases). CDR1 and CDR2 (germline): GTSNPN, SVGIG (reference sequence). V was trimmed by 6 bases and J by 4 bases, leaving 15 bases between them. CDR3 size: 13 residues. CDR3 DNA: TGTGCCTGTACGGGGGTGAGTCGCACTGAAGCTTTCTTT. Translating it yields CACTGVSRTEAFF. The full variable domain, with the rest looked up from reference TRBV30 and TRBJ1-1, is SQTIHQWPATLVQPVGSPLSLECTVEGTSNPNLYWYRQAAGRGLQLLFYSVGIGQISSEVPQNLSASRPQDRQFILSSKKLLLSDSGFYLCACTGVSRTEAFFGQGTRLTVV.